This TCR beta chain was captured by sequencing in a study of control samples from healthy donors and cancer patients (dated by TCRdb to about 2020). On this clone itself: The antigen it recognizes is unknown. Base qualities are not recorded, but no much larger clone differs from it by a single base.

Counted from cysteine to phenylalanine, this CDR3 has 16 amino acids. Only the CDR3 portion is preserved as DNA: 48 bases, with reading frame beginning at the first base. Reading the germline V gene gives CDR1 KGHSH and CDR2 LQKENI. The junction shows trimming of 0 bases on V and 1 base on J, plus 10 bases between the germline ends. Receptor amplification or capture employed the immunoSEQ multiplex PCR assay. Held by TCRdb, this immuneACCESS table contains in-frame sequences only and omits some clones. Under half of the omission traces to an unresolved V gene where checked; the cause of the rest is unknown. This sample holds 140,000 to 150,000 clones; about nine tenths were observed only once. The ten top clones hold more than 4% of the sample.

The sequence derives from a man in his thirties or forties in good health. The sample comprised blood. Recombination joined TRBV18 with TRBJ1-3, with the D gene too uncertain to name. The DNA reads TGTGCCAGCTCACCACCGGAACTGGCATCTGGAAACACCATATATTTT. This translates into CASSPPELASGNTIYF.